The 29 T cell receptor beta chains below all came from one sample that was sequenced in a study of radiation and T cells in renal cell carcinoma. Described treatment: treatment-naive control, cytoreductive nephrectomy. Clones were read by immunoSEQ multiplex PCR, and TCRdb kept only the in-frame ones, dropping some. This sample has approximately 9,400 clones; nearly 60% occur once, and the top ten carry more than 9.5%. This specimen consisted of tumor tissue, obtained from a patient whose treatment was nephrectomy without radiotherapy. Receptor source: a man aged 40-55 years with renal cell carcinoma.

The chain joins TRBV7-9 to TRBJ2-7, with D tentatively TRBD2 (5 bases). Germline V gene lookup returns CDR1 SEHNR and CDR2 FQNEAQ (reference sequence). V lost 5 bases, J lost 1 base, and 12 bases lay in between. The CDR3 is 14 amino acids. Here the CDR3 DNA reads TGTGCCAGCAGCCCCACTCGGGGTTCCTACGAGCAGTACGTC. This encodes CASSPTRGSYEQYV.

The J gene is TRBJ1-2, the V gene TRBV5-1; perhaps TRBD1 as D (5 bases). The germline V gene has CDR1 SGHRS and CDR2 YFSETQ. V gave up 4 bases and J gave up 3 bases, with 13 bases separating them. The CDR3 loop spans 14 amino acids. In DNA, the CDR3 is TGCGCCAGCAGCCTGAGTGGGGCGGACTATGGCTACACCTTC. Translating it yields CASSLSGADYGYTF.

The chain couples TRBV19 to TRBJ1-3; D not resolved. Germline V gene sequence: CDR1 LNHDA, CDR2 SQIVND (reference sequence). The germline V and J ends were trimmed by 5 bases and 4 bases, with 6 bases remaining between them. The CDR3 sequence is 12 residues long. CDR3 in amino acids: CASSPGGNTIYF. The CDR3, as DNA: TGTGCCAGTAGTCCTGGGGGAAACACCATATATTTT.

The chain carries TRBV27 and TRBJ2-1; 11 positions match TRBD2. The V gene end was trimmed by 5 bases and the J gene end by 6 bases; junction bases not matched to a gene: 9. The germline CDR1 and CDR2 sequences are MNHEY and SMNVEV (reference sequence). The CDR3 loop spans 16 amino acids. The chain's CDR3 is CASSSLAGGRRNEQFF. The CDR3 bases are TGTGCCAGCAGTAGTCTAGCGGGAGGCCGGCGCAATGAGCAGTTCTTC.

J is TRBJ2-7 and V is TRBV19, with a possible D match to TRBD2 (6 bases). The V and J ends lost 3 bases and 5 bases respectively, with 14 bases between them. The CDR3 is 14 amino acids. In germline, CDR1 is LNHDA, CDR2 SQIVND (reference sequence). The CDR3 nucleotides read TGTGCCAGTAGTATGGGTCCGGGAGACCACGAGCAGTACTTC. Translation: CASSMGPGDHEQYF.

The V call is TRBV6-6, the J call TRBJ1-5, with D maybe TRBD1 (5 bases). The CDR3 contains 13 residues. Germline values: CDR1 MNHNY, CDR2 SVGAGI (reference sequence). The V end lost 3 bases, the J end lost 9 bases, and 12 bases lay between the germline ends. The DNA of the CDR3 is TGTGCCAGCAGTTATAGGGCCGGGGGGCCCCAGCATTTT. Amino acids: CASSYRAGGPQHF.

This chain connects TRBV2 to TRBJ2-3; D unresolved. The CDR3 has 11 residues. Germline-derived CDR1 and CDR2 are SNHLY and FYNNEI. Trimming pared 8 bases from V and 3 bases from J, leaving 6 bases between. In DNA, the CDR3 is TGTGCCAGCGTCAAAACAGATACGCAGTATTTT. The encoded protein is CASVKTDTQYF.

For this clone: Distinct nucleotide sequences in the sample also encode this CDR3. The chain uses TRBV6-1 and TRBJ2-7; possible D gene TRBD1, 6 bases. V dropped 9 bases and J dropped 4 bases, with 19 bases sitting between them. The V gene's germline CDR1 is MNHNS and CDR2 SASEGT. The CDR3 is 14 amino acids. The CDR3 sequence is CASSWTDSPYEQYV. The CDR3 DNA reads TGTGCCAGTAGTTGGACGGACAGCCCATACGAGCAGTACGTC.

CDR3 amino acids: CASSRSTGVDYEQYF. Here the CDR3 DNA reads TGTGCCAGTAGTCGCTCGACAGGGGTGGACTACGAGCAGTACTTC. The rearrangement links TRBV19 to TRBJ2-7; 8 bases are shared with TRBD1. CDR1 and CDR2 from the germline V gene are LNHDA and SQIVND (reference sequence). Trimming took 5 bases from V and 3 from J; bases not matched to a gene: 9. This CDR3 has 15 amino acids.

By sample share, this clone is medium-sized. The chain combines TRBV7-9 with TRBJ2-3, with TRBD2 identical over 9 bases. The CDR3 extends over 15 amino acids. CDR1 and CDR2 (germline): SEHNR, FQNEAQ (reference sequence). Unmatched junction bases numbered 12, after V lost 10 bases and J lost 4 bases. CDR3 DNA sequence: TGTGCCATCAACGGCGGGACTAGCATCCCAGATACGCAGTATTTT. Translation gives CAINGGTSIPDTQYF. Combining the CDR3 with reference TRBV7-9 and TRBJ2-3 gives the whole variable domain DTGVSQNPRHKITKRGQNVTFRCDPISEHNRLYWYRQTLGQGPEFLTYFQNEAQLEKSRLLSDRFSAERPKGSFSTLEIQRTEQGDSAMYLCAINGGTSIPDTQYFGPGTRLTVL.

The chain carries TRBV14 and TRBJ1-3; D might be TRBD1 (6 bases). The CDR3 runs to 15 residues. Germline V gene sequence: CDR1 SGHDN, CDR2 FVKESK. The V end was cut by 1 base, the J end by 4 bases, with 11 bases between. The CDR3 DNA is TGTGCCAGCAGCCAAGCCGCCGGGGGCGGAAACACCATATATTTT. It yields the protein CASSQAAGGGNTIYF.

V gene TRBV19 combines with J gene TRBJ1-5; TRBD1 is a possible D gene (6 bases). V lost 7 bases and J 2 bases, leaving 12 bases between the germline ends. Germline V lookup: CDR1 LNHDA, CDR2 SQIVND (reference sequence). The CDR3 runs to 14 residues. The CDR3 reads CASTWGAGNQPQHF. CDR3 DNA sequence: TGTGCCAGTACCTGGGGGGCAGGCAATCAGCCCCAGCATTTT. The full variable domain, in which reference TRBV19 and TRBJ1-5 provide the parts outside the CDR3, is DGGITQSPKYLFRKEGQNVTLSCEQNLNHDAMYWYRQDPGQGLRLIYYSQIVNDFQKGDIAEGYSVSREKKESFPLTVTSAQKNPTAFYLCASTWGAGNQPQHFGDGTRLSIL.

The chain combines TRBV5-1 with TRBJ2-3; 8 bases are shared with TRBD1. Germline V CDR1 and CDR2: SGHRS, YFSETQ. Trimming at V came to 1 base and at J to 5 bases, leaving 9 bases not matched to a gene. This CDR3 region has 16 residues. For the CDR3, the DNA is TGCGCCAGCAGCTTGATATCAGGGGGCGGCGGAGATACGCAGTATTTT. Protein product: CASSLISGGGGDTQYF.

As DNA, the CDR3 is TGTGCCAGCAGTTTAAGTAGGAATCAGCCCCAGCATTTT. It specifies CASSLSRNQPQHF. This chain connects TRBV27 to TRBJ1-5, with D uncertain. Trimming removed 2 bases from V and 4 bases from J, with 6 bases in between. Germline CDR1 and CDR2: MNHEY and SMNVEV (reference sequence). The CDR3 has 13 residues.

V is TRBV19 and J is TRBJ1-5; weak D call: TRBD1 (5 bases). Germline CDR1 and CDR2: LNHDA and SQIVND (reference sequence). The CDR3 spans 15 residues. V gave up 3 bases and J gave up 0 bases, with 9 bases separating them. CDR3 protein: CASSMWGGSNQPQHF. The CDR3 DNA reads as TGTGCCAGTAGTATGTGGGGGGGTAGCAATCAGCCCCAGCATTTT.

The table lists this clone with a few counts. J is TRBJ1-1 and V is TRBV2; TRBD1 matches 7 bases. The V and J ends lost 7 bases and 9 bases, in that order; junction bases with no gene match: 11. CDR3 length equals 13 residues. CDR1 is SNHLY and CDR2 is FYNNEI in the germline V gene. The CDR3 loop is CASNPDQGGKAFF. The CDR3 nucleotides read TGTGCCAGCAACCCGGACCAGGGGGGGAAAGCTTTCTTT.

V gene TRBV30 combines with J gene TRBJ1-1, with a tentative D call TRBD1 (6 bases). The CDR3 is 13 amino acids. Germline CDR1 reads GTSNPN; CDR2 reads SVGIG (reference sequence). Trimming shortened V by 4 bases and J by 4 bases, and 13 bases separated the two germline ends. The CDR3: CAWIYEGGTEAFF. CDR3 nucleotide sequence: TGTGCCTGGATTTACGAAGGGGGCACTGAAGCTTTCTTT.

The table lists this clone with a few counts. This chain uses TRBV4-1 with TRBJ2-5; the D is unclear. The ends were cut back, 0 bases at V and 4 bases at J, with 6 bases in the middle. CDR3 length: 13 amino acids. The germline gives CDR1 MGHRA, CDR2 YSYEKL. CDR3 sequence: CASSQDWGETQYF. The CDR3 DNA follows: TGCGCCAGCAGCCAAGATTGGGGAGAGACCCAGTACTTC.

The V gene is TRBV6-6, the J gene TRBJ2-7; D is possibly TRBD1 (5 bases). The CDR3 runs to 12 residues. In germline, CDR1 is MNHNY, CDR2 SVGAGI (reference sequence). The V gene lost 2 bases and the J gene lost 3 bases, with 5 bases spanning the gap. Written as DNA, the CDR3 is TGTGCCAGCAGTTACAGGGGCTACGAGCAGTACGTC. Its translation is CASSYRGYEQYV.

V and J are TRBV19 and TRBJ1-4, with D hard to call. The CDR3 loop spans 15 amino acids. Germline V CDR1 and CDR2: LNHDA, SQIVND (reference sequence). V lost 8 bases to trimming and J lost 0 bases, with 13 bases between them. CDR3 residues: CASSEYGATNEKLFF. The CDR3, as DNA: TGTGCCAGTTCCGAGTACGGGGCAACTAATGAAAAACTGTTTTTT.

The J gene is TRBJ1-2, the V gene TRBV6-5, with 7 bases identical to TRBD1. From germline, CDR1 is MNHEY and CDR2 SVGAGI. J was trimmed by 8 bases and V by 2 bases; bases with no gene match: 11. The CDR3 loop spans 15 amino acids. Here the CDR3 reads CASSYRPGQGGGYTF. In nucleotides, the CDR3 is TGTGCCAGCAGTTACCGTCCGGGGCAGGGGGGAGGCTACACCTTC.

This sequence joins TRBV18 and TRBJ1-2; possibly TRBD1 for D (6 bases). Germline values: CDR1 KGHSH, CDR2 LQKENI. V lost 2 bases and J 1 base, leaving 11 bases between the germline ends. The CDR3 sequence is 15 residues long. The CDR3 region has the DNA TGTGCCAGCTCACCATCCACAGGGCATAACTATGGCTACACCTTC. It is translated as CASSPSTGHNYGYTF.

The J gene is TRBJ2-2, the V gene TRBV13, with D possibly being TRBD1 or TRBD2 (6 bases each). The CDR3 loop spans 15 amino acids. Germline V gene sequence: CDR1 PRHDT, CDR2 FYEKMQ (reference sequence). Trimming removed 0 bases from V and 6 bases from J, with 11 bases in between. The DNA of the CDR3 is TGTGCCAGCAGCTTAGGCACAGGGAGGTCCGGGGAGCTGTTTTTT. Translating it yields CASSLGTGRSGELFF.

This chain uses TRBV30 with TRBJ1-2, with D perhaps TRBD1 (6 bases). The CDR3 loop spans 11 amino acids. Trimming removed 2 bases at V and 7 bases at J, with 8 bases between. Per germline, CDR1 GTSNPN and CDR2 SVGIG (reference sequence). In nucleotides, the CDR3 is TGTGCCTGGAGTACAGGGACTGGCTACACCTTC. Its translation: CAWSTGTGYTF.

V gene TRBV6-6 combines with J gene TRBJ2-1; no reliable D call. The ends were cut back, 5 bases at V and 4 bases at J, with 9 bases in the middle. Germline V gene sequence: CDR1 MNHNY, CDR2 SVGAGI (reference sequence). There are 13 residues in the CDR3. CDR3 amino acids: CASSQMEYNEQFF. CDR3 coding DNA: TGTGCCAGCAGTCAAATGGAGTACAATGAGCAGTTCTTC.

This clone was counted only a few times. This chain links TRBV2 with TRBJ1-1; D gene unclear. Germline V lookup: CDR1 SNHLY, CDR2 FYNNEI. The germline V and J ends were trimmed by 1 base and 10 bases, with 7 bases remaining between them. The CDR3 runs to 11 residues. The DNA for the CDR3 is TGTGCCAGCAGTGAAGGGAGCCCAGCTTTCTTT. Its protein is CASSEGSPAFF.

CDR3 sequence reads: CASSLGTGGTDTQYF. DNA for the CDR3: TGTGCCAGCAGCCTTGGGACAGGAGGAACAGATACGCAGTATTTT. The V and J genes are TRBV4-2 and TRBJ2-3, with 8 bases that match TRBD1. The CDR3 length is 15 residues. CDR1 is LGHNA and CDR2 is YNFKEQ in the germline V gene. Trimming removed 4 bases from V and 3 bases from J; junction bases left unmatched: 6.

The V and J genes are TRBV10-3 and TRBJ2-1; 9 bases are shared with TRBD1. Trimming took 11 bases from V and 6 from J; bases not matched to a gene: 11. In germline, CDR1 is ENHRY, CDR2 SYGVKD. The CDR3 extends over 14 amino acids. The CDR3 sequence is CASWDREGGNEQFF. CDR3 DNA sequence: TGTGCCTCGTGGGACAGGGAGGGGGGCAATGAGCAGTTCTTC.

This chain connects TRBV30 to TRBJ2-7; a weak D match, TRBD2 (6 bases). The V gene lost 4 bases and the J gene lost 0 bases, with 16 bases spanning the gap. The CDR3 loop spans 15 amino acids. Germline CDR1 reads GTSNPN; CDR2 reads SVGIG (reference sequence). The CDR3 is CAWTSPRTNSYEQYF. The CDR3 nucleotides read TGTGCCTGGACCAGCCCACGGACTAACTCCTACGAGCAGTACTTC.